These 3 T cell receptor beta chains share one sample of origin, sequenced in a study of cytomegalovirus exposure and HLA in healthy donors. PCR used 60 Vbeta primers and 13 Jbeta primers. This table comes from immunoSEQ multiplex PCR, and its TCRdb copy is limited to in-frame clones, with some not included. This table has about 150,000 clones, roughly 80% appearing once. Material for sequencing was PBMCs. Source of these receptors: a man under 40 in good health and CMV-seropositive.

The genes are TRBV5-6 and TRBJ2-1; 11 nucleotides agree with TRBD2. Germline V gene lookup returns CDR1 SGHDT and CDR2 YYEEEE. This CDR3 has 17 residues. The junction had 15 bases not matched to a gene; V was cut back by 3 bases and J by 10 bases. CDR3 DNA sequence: TGTGCCAGCAGCTACGAAGCGACTAGCGGGGTGGGTGGAGAGCAGTTCTTC. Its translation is CASSYEATSGVGGEQFF.

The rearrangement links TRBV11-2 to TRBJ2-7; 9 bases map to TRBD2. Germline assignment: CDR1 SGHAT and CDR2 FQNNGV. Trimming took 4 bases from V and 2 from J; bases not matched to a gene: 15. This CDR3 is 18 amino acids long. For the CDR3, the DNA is TGTGCCAGCAGCTCCTTCCCGGCCGGGCGGGAGGGGACCTACGAGCAGTACTTC. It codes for CASSSFPAGREGTYEQYF.

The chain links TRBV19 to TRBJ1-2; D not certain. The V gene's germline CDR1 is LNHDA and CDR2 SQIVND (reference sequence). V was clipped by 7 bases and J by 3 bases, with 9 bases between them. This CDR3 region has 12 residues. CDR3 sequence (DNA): TGTGCCAGTAAACGGAGGGACTATGGCTACACCTTC. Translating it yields CASKRRDYGYTF.